The T cell receptor (beta chain) under discussion was sequenced for a study of Tregs in tolerant kidney transplant recipients (dated by TCRdb to between 2018 and 2021). The study in broad terms: The study applied TCRbeta sequencing to find donor-specific regulatory T cells before combined kidney and bone marrow transplantation and then followed those same cells after transplant. TCRbeta repertoire sequencing was used in a few healthy controls to compare several ways of expanding Tregs specific for an allogeneic donor.

Unstimulated Tregs (CD4+CD25+CD127-), CD4+ non-Tregs (CD4+CD25-), CD4 and CD8 cells were FACS-sorted from thawed PBMCs. Blood from healthy controls was obtained either as purchased buffy coats or from healthy volunteers. Healthy control blood was processed to PBMCs by Ficoll density gradient and cryopreserved, and patient PBMCs were collected before and after transplant. Genomic DNA was extracted from sorted cells with the QIAGEN DNeasy Blood and Tissue Kit for TCRbeta CDR3 sequencing. Through immunoSEQ, high-throughput TCRbeta CDR3 sequencing was done commercially, including PCR amplification with internal controls and bias correction. As for the authors' bioinformatics: A unique productive TCRbeta sequence was defined by the CDR3 nucleotide sequence when primers matched, and otherwise by the CDR3 amino acid sequence together with the Vbeta and Jbeta genes. To correct for sorting error, sequences found in more than one sorted population at a frequency ratio of 2:1 or less were discarded, and the remaining shared sequences were assigned to the population with the higher frequency. Sequences were defined as donor-reactive when expanded at least 5-fold in CFSE-low cells versus unstimulated cells and present at a frequency of at least 0.01% in CFSE-low cells. Jensen-Shannon divergence, calculated on the top 100 TCRbeta sequences ranked by frequency, was used to quantify repertoire divergence. For any sample with multiple sequencing runs, sorting error was corrected in each run separately before the runs were pooled. Here the immuneACCESS table is served through TCRdb, limited to in-frame sequences with V and J called. Missing clones are a known gap in these copies; in checked studies unresolved V genes cover under half, and the rest lacks a known reason. The DNA was the basis for D and trimming; V, J and clone size are from that table. The sample includes more than 15,000 clones, with approximately 90% observed a single time. The ten largest clones add up to 13% of the sample.

This clone was observed once. Its antigen target is currently unknown. Per-base quality was not reported, and no clone a single base away is much larger than it. Trimming accounts for 4 bases at V and 3 bases at J, while the number of junction bases matched to no gene is 11. Taken from the germline V gene, the CDR1 and CDR2 loops are KGHSH and LQKENI. Its CDR3 holds 17 amino acids, cysteine through phenylalanine. Only the CDR3 DNA stays, 51 bases, in frame from base 1. Results and caveats for the whole study, not just this receptor: Expanding Tregs with activated donor B cells appeared to identify the most biologically relevant and donor-specific TCRbeta repertoire. The study was constrained by small patient numbers, and validation of the findings is required in larger populations and under other immunosuppression protocols. Although technical replication error seemed to be minimal, the question of biological reproducibility was not addressed directly.

The chain is assembled from TRBV18 and TRBJ1-5; 8 junctional bases match TRBD1. The sequence came from a human donor in good health. Specimen: CD8+ T cells from blood. Read as DNA, the sequence is TGTGCCAGCTCACGGTCACCCCAGGGGGCACACAATCAGCCCCAGCATTTT. It translates to CASSRSPQGAHNQPQHF.